Only a few counts were recorded for the clone carrying this T cell receptor beta chain. Its antigen is unidentified. The record originates from a study of T cell repertoires in cytomegalovirus infection. Study information: Public TCR beta signature analysis indicated the presence of both CMV infection and matching HLA type. Broader study findings: Adding up the frequency of public TCR beta families identified people who carried CMV plus the relevant HLA. Across the ex vivo response, the dominant clonotypes were HLA-C-restricted CMV-specific TCR beta clonotypes.

TCRdb used MiXCR to reprocess the reads, holding one entry per CDR3 protein. The sample lists about 310,000 distinct CDR3 sequences, 17% occurring once. Trimming removed 3 bases from V and 5 bases from J; junction bases left unmatched: 8. Germline V gene data show CDR1 as SGHRS and CDR2 as YFSETQ. The CDR3 contains 15 residues. The chain uses TRBV5-1 and TRBJ1-1; 9 bases fit TRBD1. Sequencing used PBMCs. The receptor was derived from a human donor in good health (CMV status not recorded). Some clones in this sample may be carry-over from other donors' samples. This chain's CDR3 is CASSSWTGVGTEAFF. CDR3 in DNA: TGCGCCAGCAGCTCATGGACAGGGGTGGGAACTGAAGCTTTCTTT.